These 15 T cell receptor beta chains were sequenced from one sample in a study of regulatory T cells in long-lasting Graves disease. Time point defined: newly diagnosed GD, antithyroid drugs for less than 3 months. The TCR library was made from RNA that had been extracted from PBMCs in TRIzol. Through Arm-PCR of CDR3 regions and iRepertoire HTBI primers, TCR beta libraries were built. One entry per CDR3 protein, called by TCRdb with MiXCR from the multiplex PCR reads. Among hundreds of thousands of distinct CDR3 sequences listed, roughly 14% were seen once. The data were also submitted as part of a second study, on T cells in Graves' hyperthyroidism and ophthalmopathy.

The input for sequencing was peripheral blood mononuclear cells (PBMCs), taken at new diagnosis, from a patient treated with antithyroid drugs. These TCRs come from a young man with Graves disease.

Ten or more counts support this clonotype. The genes are TRBV6-5 and TRBJ2-5; D gene ambiguous. The germline V gene has CDR1 MNHEY and CDR2 SVGAGI. V lost 2 bases to trimming and J lost 5 bases, with 15 bases between them. CDR3 length: 15 residues. CDR3 sequence: CASSYRPTGGETQYF. The CDR3 DNA reads TGTGCCAGCAGTTACCGGCCTACGGGTGGGGAGACCCAGTACTTC.

This clonotype was seen a few times. The rearrangement joins TRBV2 to TRBJ2-5, with 7 positions matching TRBD1. The CDR3 contains 12 residues. The germline CDR1 and CDR2 sequences are SNHLY and FYNNEI. Here the CDR3 DNA reads TGTGCTACAGGGGCCAGGCCGGAGACCCAGTACTTC. It translates to CATGARPETQYF. The full variable domain, with the rest looked up from reference TRBV2 and TRBJ2-5, is EPEVTQTPSHQVTQMGQEVILRCVPISNHLYFYWYRQILGQKVEFLVSFYNNEISEKSEIFDDQFSVERPDGSNFTLKIRSTKLEDSAMYFCATGARPETQYFGPGTRLLVL.

The sample holds one count of this clonotype. The junction does not match germline at one end; this may be a read error. The V and J genes are TRBV20-1 and TRBJ2-3; no firm D call. The CDR3 runs 13 residues. Germline V lookup: CDR1 DFQATT, CDR2 SNEGSKA (reference sequence). The CDR3 bases are TGCAGTGCTAGAGGTCCACAGCAGGAGACCCGGTACTTC. Residues: CSARGPQQETRYF.

This clonotype was observed at least ten times. This chain links TRBV25-1 with TRBJ1-1; 9 nucleotides align to TRBD1. Trimming removed 1 base from V and 11 bases from J; junction bases left unmatched: 5. CDR3 size: 13 residues. Per germline, CDR1 MGHDK and CDR2 SYGVNS. The CDR3 loop is CASSESVGQGAFF. The CDR3 DNA is TGTGCCAGCAGTGAATCCGTGGGACAGGGTGCTTTCTTT.

This clonotype appeared many times. The CDR3 region is CSYRQGSTEAFF. In DNA, the CDR3 is TGCAGCTATCGACAGGGAAGCACTGAAGCTTTCTTT. The rearrangement links TRBV29-1 to TRBJ1-1; TRBD1 matches at 7 bases. J lost 4 bases, V lost 8 bases, and 7 bases had no gene match. This CDR3 has 12 residues. Germline V gene sequence: CDR1 SQVTM, CDR2 ANQGSEA.

This clonotype was found many times. In DNA, the CDR3 is TGTGCCAGCAGTTTAAGGAGGGGGCTAGCGGGAGTCTTCCCCTACGAGCAGTACTTC. The encoded protein is CASSLRRGLAGVFPYEQYF. The chain recombines TRBV28 with TRBJ2-7; 10 nucleotides align to TRBD2. This CDR3 comprises 19 residues. Germline CDR1 and CDR2: MDHEN and SYDVKM. Losses at the gene ends were 2 bases for V and 2 bases for J; bases not matched to a gene: 15.

This clonotype has ten or more counts. The V and J genes are TRBV3-1 and TRBJ2-7; D might be TRBD2 (6 bases). In germline, CDR1 is LGHDT, CDR2 YNNKEL (reference sequence). CDR3 length equals 13 residues. V was cut by 5 bases and J by 2 bases, with 10 bases left in between. CDR3 coding DNA: TGTGCCAGCAGCGGACCGGGGGCCTACGAGCAGTACTTC. Its protein is CASSGPGAYEQYF.

In its sample, this clonotype was seen many times. The V gene is TRBV2, the J gene TRBJ2-7, with TRBD1 identical over 9 bases. The CDR3 runs 14 residues. The V gene end was trimmed by 9 bases and the J gene end by 7 bases; junction bases not matched to a gene: 13. Germline lookup yields CDR1 SNHLY and CDR2 FYNNEI. The CDR3 is CARGTGTGFEEQYF. In DNA, the CDR3 is TGTGCCAGGGGGACCGGGACAGGGTTTGAAGAGCAGTACTTC.

The chain carries TRBV6-1 and TRBJ1-1; no clear D. This CDR3 has 14 residues. Trimming cost V 8 bases and J 0 bases, with 13 bases left between them. CDR1 and CDR2 from the germline V gene are MNHNS and SASEGT. Written as DNA, the CDR3 is TGTGCCAGCCGGGCGACGGTGGTGAACACTGAAGCTTTCTTT. Translation: CASRATVVNTEAFF.

This clonotype showed up many times. The J gene is TRBJ1-2, the V gene TRBV29-1; D unclear. CDR1 SQVTM and CDR2 ANQGSEA come from the germline V gene. Trimming cost V 5 bases and J 4 bases, with 14 bases left between them. This CDR3 region has 13 residues. The CDR3 DNA sequence: TGCAGCGTTTCCCCACTCCTGGGCTATGGCTACACCTTC. Translation: CSVSPLLGYGYTF.

This clonotype was observed a handful of times. The chain links TRBV7-9 to TRBJ1-5; D unresolved. Germline-derived CDR1 and CDR2 are SEHNR and FQNEAQ (reference sequence). V lost 5 bases and J lost 3, with 11 bases in between. CDR3 length: 14 amino acids. The CDR3 region has the DNA TGTGCCAGCAGCGCGAGCGGCGTCAATCAGCCCCAGCATTTT. Residues: CASSASGVNQPQHF.

About this clonotype itself: With a much larger clone just one base away, this may be a read error. The chain is built from TRBV29-1 and TRBJ2-3; D possibly corresponds to TRBD2 (5 bases). Per germline, CDR1 SQVTM and CDR2 ANQGSEA. The V gene lost 0 bases and the J gene lost 2 bases, with 12 bases spanning the gap. This CDR3 contains 15 residues. The CDR3 protein is CSVEEGLRVTDTQYF. The CDR3 nucleotides are TGCAGCGTTGAAGAAGGGTTGAGGGTCACAGATACGCAGTATTTT.

This clonotype was picked up many times. The chain has TRBV19 and TRBJ2-1; no reliable D call. The ends were cut back, 5 bases at V and 8 bases at J, with 25 bases in the middle. Per germline, CDR1 LNHDA and CDR2 SQIVND (reference sequence). The length of the CDR3 is 17 residues. The CDR3 protein is CASSFVGRWTPSDEQFF. Written as DNA, the CDR3 is TGTGCCAGTAGTTTCGTCGGTAGGTGGACCCCGAGCGATGAGCAGTTCTTC.

This clonotype came up many times. The rearrangement joins TRBV20-1 to TRBJ2-5; either TRBD1 or TRBD2 may supply D (5 bases each). V was trimmed by 5 bases and J by 5 bases, leaving 18 bases between them. Germline loops: CDR1 DFQATT, CDR2 SNEGSKA (reference sequence). This CDR3 is built from 14 residues. This CDR3 reads CSAQTPGGNETQYF. The CDR3 nucleotides read TGCAGTGCTCAGACCCCTGGGGGTAACGAGACCCAGTACTTC.

The gene calls are TRBV27 and TRBJ2-7; TRBD2 matches at 11 bases. The CDR3 sequence is 14 residues long. With 6 bases clipped from V and 5 bases from J, the junction kept 6 bases outside the gene matches. CDR1 MNHEY and CDR2 SMNVEV come from the germline V gene (reference sequence). The CDR3 here is CASRLAGEDDEQYF. The DNA for the CDR3 is TGTGCCAGCAGACTAGCGGGAGAGGATGACGAGCAGTACTTC.